These 7 T cell receptor beta chains share one sample of origin, sequenced in a study of blood T cell repertoires in COVID-19 (dated by TCRdb to 2018 to 2020). Libraries were made using the immunoSEQ multiplex PCR assay. In TCRdb, the immuneACCESS table is reduced to in-frame sequences with V and J assigned. These tables do not hold every clone; where another copy was compared, an unresolved V gene accounts for under half, and the others remain unexplained. This sample lists about 250,000 clones; about 91% were detected once. The ten largest account for roughly 6% of the sample. The source material was peripheral blood. The receptors derive from a woman in her 30s with COVID-19, enrolled during active disease.

The chain uses TRBV14 and TRBJ2-3; 7 bases align to TRBD2. With 4 bases clipped from V and 1 base from J, the junction kept 8 bases outside the gene matches. Germline values: CDR1 SGHDN, CDR2 FVKESK. CDR3 size: 16 residues. For the CDR3, the DNA is TGTGCCAGCAGCCCGATAGCGGGTTCAGGCACAGATACGCAGTATTTT. It specifies CASSPIAGSGTDTQYF.

CDR3 sequence reads: CASSGGDTGELFF. DNA for the CDR3: TGTGCCAGCAGCGGCGGGGATACCGGGGAGCTGTTTTTT. This chain joins TRBV7-9 and TRBJ2-2; D might be TRBD2 (6 bases). CDR1 and CDR2 (germline): SEHNR, FQNEAQ (reference sequence). The CDR3 spans 13 residues. Trimming took off 5 bases at V and 5 bases at J, with 9 bases between the two ends. The full variable domain, rest sourced from reference TRBV7-9 and TRBJ2-2, is DTGVSQNPRHKITKRGQNVTFRCDPISEHNRLYWYRQTLGQGPEFLTYFQNEAQLEKSRLLSDRFSAERPKGSFSTLEIQRTEQGDSAMYLCASSGGDTGELFFGEGSRLTVL.

The chain couples TRBV24-1 to TRBJ2-1, with 10 bases lining up with TRBD1. Germline assignment: CDR1 KGHDR and CDR2 SFDVKD. Trimming removed 3 bases from V and 8 bases from J; junction bases left unmatched: 6. The CDR3 has 15 amino acids. CDR3 sequence (DNA): TGTGCCACCAGTGATGCAGACAGGGGGCGAGATGAGCAGTTCTTC. This encodes CATSDADRGRDEQFF.

The gene calls are TRBV14 and TRBJ2-3; 7 bases agree with TRBD1. Germline-derived CDR1 and CDR2 are SGHDN and FVKESK. The junction had 7 bases not matched to a gene; V was cut back by 4 bases and J by 3 bases. The CDR3 is 15 residues long. The CDR3 DNA sequence: TGTGCCAGCAGCCGGGATAGGGGGCTGACAGATACGCAGTATTTT. Its translation: CASSRDRGLTDTQYF.

This clone came up a few times. The V and J genes are TRBV3-1 (or the pseudogene TRBV3-2) and TRBJ2-5; unclear D gene. There are 14 residues in the CDR3. The germline V gene has CDR1 LGHDT and CDR2 YNNKEL (reference sequence). V lost 4 bases, J lost 2 bases, and 11 bases lay in between. In nucleotides, the CDR3 is TGTGCCAGCAGCCCACAGTTTAGGCAAGAGACCCAGTACTTC. Residues: CASSPQFRQETQYF.

This chain connects TRBV24-1 to TRBJ2-7; 10 bases map to TRBD1. Trimming at V came to 3 bases and at J to 2 bases, leaving 3 bases not matched to a gene. Per the germline V gene, CDR1 is KGHDR and CDR2 is SFDVKD. The CDR3 loop spans 15 amino acids. The chain's CDR3 is CATSDEGQGPYEQYV. For the CDR3, the DNA is TGTGCCACCAGTGATGAGGGACAGGGGCCCTACGAGCAGTACGTC.

This clone was detected only once. V gene TRBV12-5 combines with J gene TRBJ2-1; 9 bases are a match to TRBD1. The CDR3 is 15 amino acids. The ends lost 3 bases at V and 1 base at J; junction bases unmatched: 1. Germline lookup yields CDR1 LGHNT and CDR2 FRNRAP. CDR3 region: CASGFDRGSYNEQFF. The CDR3 bases are TGTGCTAGTGGTTTTGACAGGGGGTCCTACAATGAGCAGTTCTTC.